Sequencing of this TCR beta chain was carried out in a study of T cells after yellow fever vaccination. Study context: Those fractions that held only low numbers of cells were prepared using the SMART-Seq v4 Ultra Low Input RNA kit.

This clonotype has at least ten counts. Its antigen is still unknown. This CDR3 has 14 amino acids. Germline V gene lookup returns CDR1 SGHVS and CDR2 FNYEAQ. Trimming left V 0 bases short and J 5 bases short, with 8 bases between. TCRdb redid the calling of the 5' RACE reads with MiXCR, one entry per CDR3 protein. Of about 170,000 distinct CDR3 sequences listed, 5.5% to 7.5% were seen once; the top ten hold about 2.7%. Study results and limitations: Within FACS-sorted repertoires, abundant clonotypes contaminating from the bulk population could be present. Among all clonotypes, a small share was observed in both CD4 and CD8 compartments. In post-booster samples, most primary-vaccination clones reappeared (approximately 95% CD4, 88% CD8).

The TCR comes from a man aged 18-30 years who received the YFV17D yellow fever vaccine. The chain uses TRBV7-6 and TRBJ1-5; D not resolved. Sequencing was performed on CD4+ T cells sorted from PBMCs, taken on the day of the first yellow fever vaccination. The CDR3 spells CASSLALGYQPQHF. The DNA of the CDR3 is TGTGCCAGCAGCTTAGCGCTCGGGTATCAGCCCCAGCATTTT.